This record looks at one T cell receptor (beta chain) sequence and its context. Its cognate antigen is unknown. Losses at the gene ends were 1 base for V and 4 bases for J; bases not matched to a gene: 7. This CDR3 spans 15 amino acids. Germline V lookup: CDR1 SGHNT, CDR2 YYREEE (reference sequence). This sample was taken from a study of Ad26.COV2.S vaccination and SARS-CoV-2 variants. Study outcomes and limitations: Substantial breadth was reported for post-vaccination spike-specific CD8+ and CD4+ T cells. Non-spike TCR breadth showed similarity between vaccine and placebo recipients.

Clones were sequenced by immunoSEQ multiplex PCR, and TCRdb holds only the in-frame ones, with some missing. The data show fewer than 150,000 clones, around 86% seen once. The source was peripheral blood, collected after recovery from COVID-19. This TCR came from a human donor who had recovered from COVID-19. The chain has TRBV5-4 and TRBJ2-7, with TRBD1 matching over 8 bases. CDR3 nucleotide sequence: TGTGCCAGCAGCTTGCCGGGACAGGATAGTTACGAGCAGTACTTC. Its translation: CASSLPGQDSYEQYF.